This passage covers 29 T cell receptor beta chains from one sample sequenced in a study of blood T cell repertoires in COVID-19. Repertoires were generated with immunoSEQ multiplex PCR, while TCRdb's copy carries only in-frame clones and drops some. This table holds approximately 350,000 clones, 80% to 90% found once. The material sequenced was PBMCs or T cells enriched from blood (not recorded which). These receptors were taken from a man aged 18-30 years who had recovered from COVID-19.

The chain combines TRBV12-5 with TRBJ2-2; 7 bases map to TRBD1. The germline CDR1 and CDR2 sequences are LGHNT and FRNRAP. The junction had 13 bases not matched to a gene; V was cut back by 2 bases and J by 4 bases. The CDR3 runs 18 residues. This CDR3 reads CASGLKSDRRRGTGELFF. The CDR3 region has the DNA TGTGCTAGTGGTTTGAAATCGGACAGGCGAAGAGGCACCGGGGAGCTGTTTTTT. The entire variable domain, with the rest obtained from reference TRBV12-5 and TRBJ2-2, is as follows: DARVTQTPRHKVTEMGQEVTMRCQPILGHNTVFWYRQTMMQGLELLAYFRNRAPLDDSGMPKDRFSAEMPDATLATLKIQPSEPRDSAVYFCASGLKSDRRRGTGELFFGEGSRLTVL.

The V gene is TRBV18, the J gene TRBJ2-6, with 7 bases that match TRBD1. CDR3 length: 15 residues. Unmatched junction bases numbered 2, after V lost 4 bases and J lost 2 bases. Germline CDR1 and CDR2: KGHSH and LQKENI. CDR3 sequence (DNA): TGTGCCAGCTCACAGGGGGCCGCTGGGGCCAACGTCCTGACTTTC. Encoded protein: CASSQGAAGANVLTF.

The rearrangement joins TRBV7-2 to TRBJ2-2; TRBD1 might be the D (7 bases). The CDR3 length is 15 residues. Germline assignment: CDR1 SGHTA and CDR2 FQGNSA. Trimming left V 2 bases short and J 6 bases short, with 13 bases between. In DNA, the CDR3 is TGTGCCAGCAGCTTATTAGACAGGGACTCCGGGGAGCTGTTTTTT. Its protein product is CASSLLDRDSGELFF.

The gene calls are TRBV7-2 and TRBJ2-3; D remains unclear. Trimming took 3 bases from V and 4 from J, leaving 14 bases between them. In germline, CDR1 is SGHTA, CDR2 FQGNSA. There are 15 residues in the CDR3. The CDR3 DNA sequence: TGTGCCAGCAGCTTGGGCGCACCCCGCGCAGATACGCAGTATTTT. Translating gives CASSLGAPRADTQYF.

The chain combines TRBV5-4 with TRBJ1-1; perhaps TRBD1 as D (6 bases). The CDR3 runs to 13 residues. V was clipped by 9 bases and J by 5 bases, with 17 bases between them. Germline V gives CDR1 SGHNT, CDR2 YYREEE (reference sequence). The CDR3 region is CAIHRATGTEAFF. CDR3 nucleotide sequence: TGTGCCATCCACAGGGCGACGGGGACTGAAGCTTTCTTT.

This chain links TRBV4-1 with TRBJ1-6; D possibly corresponds to TRBD1 (5 bases). V was trimmed by 4 bases and J by 7 bases, leaving 14 bases between them. CDR1 is MGHRA, CDR2 YSYEKL, per germline. The CDR3 is made up of 15 amino acids. The DNA for the CDR3 is TGCGCCAGCAGCCCTGGGACTCTGTCGAATTCACCCCTCCACTTT. This gives the protein CASSPGTLSNSPLHF.

About this clone itself: Other nucleotide sequences from this sample produce the same CDR3. The chain combines TRBV18 with TRBJ1-2; 10 bases map to TRBD1. The germline gives CDR1 KGHSH, CDR2 LQKENI. The CDR3 is 15 amino acids. V gave up 2 bases and J gave up 5 bases; unmatched junction bases: 5. This CDR3 is CASSPGTGVLYGYTF. The CDR3 coding sequence is TGTGCCAGCTCACCAGGGACAGGGGTCCTTTATGGCTACACCTTC.

This clone was detected once. This rearrangement joins TRBV7-3 to TRBJ2-1; 7 bases match TRBD2. The CDR3 is 16 residues long. Germline V gives CDR1 SGHTA, CDR2 FQGTGA. V gave up 5 bases and J gave up 1 base; unmatched junction bases: 8. The CDR3 sequence: CASSLGASGSYNEQFF. As DNA, the CDR3 is TGTGCCAGCAGCCTAGGGGCTAGCGGATCCTACAATGAGCAGTTCTTC.

The V call is TRBV19, the J call TRBJ1-1; no clear D. This CDR3 spans 13 amino acids. CDR1 and CDR2 (germline): LNHDA, SQIVND (reference sequence). V dropped 4 bases and J dropped 3 bases, with 9 bases sitting between them. The CDR3 DNA reads as TGTGCCAGTAGTAGTAGCCTGGACACTGAAGCTTTCTTT. Translating it yields CASSSSLDTEAFF. Complete variable domain (other parts from reference TRBV19 and TRBJ1-1): DGGITQSPKYLFRKEGQNVTLSCEQNLNHDAMYWYRQDPGQGLRLIYYSQIVNDFQKGDIAEGYSVSREKKESFPLTVTSAQKNPTAFYLCASSSSLDTEAFFGQGTRLTVV.

The chain has TRBV6-7 and TRBJ1-2; possible D gene TRBD1, 5 bases. TRBV6-7 is sorted into the ORF group, with uncertain function. Trimming left V 2 bases short and J 8 bases short, with 15 bases between. The CDR3 covers 14 residues. The CDR3 bases are TGTGCCAGCAGTTACCGGGGGACTATAGGGGGCTACACCTTC. This encodes CASSYRGTIGGYTF.

This chain connects TRBV5-6 to TRBJ2-7; TRBD1 matches 8 bases. The ends lost 5 bases at V and 4 bases at J; junction bases unmatched: 11. CDR1 and CDR2 from the germline V gene are SGHDT and YYEEEE. This CDR3 spans 15 amino acids. CDR3 in DNA: TGTGCCAGCAGGATCCTCCGGGACAGGACATACGAGCAGTACTTC. This encodes CASRILRDRTYEQYF.

V is TRBV19 and J is TRBJ2-4, with D tentatively TRBD2 (7 bases). In germline, CDR1 is LNHDA, CDR2 SQIVND (reference sequence). With 3 bases removed from V and 5 bases from J, the gap between germline ends came to 11 bases. The CDR3 runs 14 residues. The DNA of the CDR3 is TGTGCCAGTAGTATGGCGGGGGCTCAAAACATTCAGTACTTC. Protein: CASSMAGAQNIQYF.

This clone was seen just once. The chain combines TRBV6-5 with TRBJ2-7, with a weak D call TRBD1 (5 bases). Germline V lookup: CDR1 MNHEY, CDR2 SVGAGI. Trimming took off 6 bases at V and 2 bases at J, with 14 bases between the two ends. The CDR3 sequence is 14 residues long. CDR3 coding DNA: TGTGCCAGCAGCTCCCACAGGCCGCCCTACGAGCAGTACTTC. Its protein product is CASSSHRPPYEQYF.

Comment on this clone: An end of the junction does not agree with germline; a read error may underlie this. J is TRBJ1-2 and V is TRBV7-2; 10 bases align to TRBD1. The CDR3 totals 17 residues. CDR1 is SGHTA and CDR2 is FQGNSA in the germline V gene. Here the CDR3 DNA reads TGTGCCAGCAGCCTAGCCGGGACAGGGGCCCTGAACTATGGCTACACCTTC. Residues: CASSLAGTGALNYGYTF.

The V gene is TRBV4-2, the J gene TRBJ1-4; D gene ambiguous. The CDR3 loop spans 17 amino acids. Germline V gene lookup returns CDR1 LGHNA and CDR2 YNFKEQ. Trimming removed 0 bases at V and 4 bases at J, with 15 bases between. The CDR3 bases are TGTGCCAGCAGCCAAGATCTGTTTAGGCAGGTTAATGAAAAACTGTTTTTT. This sequence encodes CASSQDLFRQVNEKLFF.

The gene calls are TRBV4-1 and TRBJ2-1; 10 bases match TRBD2. The CDR3 length is 16 residues. V lost 1 base and J lost 7; bases outside the gene matches: 7. Germline CDR1 reads MGHRA; CDR2 reads YSYEKL. CDR3 DNA sequence: TGCGCCAGCAGCCAAGTTCCTAGCGGGGGATTTAATGAGCAGTTCTTC. Residues: CASSQVPSGGFNEQFF.

The gene calls are TRBV28 and TRBJ1-6, with D unclear. Germline V gene sequence: CDR1 MDHEN, CDR2 SYDVKM. Trimming shortened V by 7 bases and J by 7 bases, and 11 bases separated the two germline ends. CDR3 size: 13 residues. The CDR3 DNA follows: TGTGCCAGCATCCGGGGAGGGAATTCACCCCTCCACTTT. This encodes CASIRGGNSPLHF.

The chain carries TRBV12-5 and TRBJ2-5; D is perhaps TRBD1 (5 bases). Germline assignment: CDR1 LGHNT and CDR2 FRNRAP. Trimming cost V 6 bases and J 2 bases, with 10 bases left between them. This CDR3 spans 13 amino acids. The CDR3, as DNA: TGTGCTAGTGGGCGGACACTGCAAGAGACCCAGTACTTC. The encoded protein is CASGRTLQETQYF.

The V gene is TRBV28, the J gene TRBJ1-1, with TRBD1 matching 10 bases. This CDR3 has 13 amino acids. From germline, CDR1 is MDHEN and CDR2 SYDVKM. The V gene end was trimmed by 6 bases and the J gene end by 4 bases; junction bases not matched to a gene: 2. The CDR3 nucleotides are TGTGCCAGCAGCCGGACAGGGGGCACTGAAGCTTTCTTT. Translation: CASSRTGGTEAFF.

The chain uses TRBV24-1 and TRBJ1-1; D possibly corresponds to TRBD1 (6 bases). CDR1 and CDR2 (germline): KGHDR, SFDVKD. CDR3 size: 14 residues. Trimming took off 5 bases at V and 2 bases at J, with 11 bases between the two ends. This chain's CDR3 is CATSASQGNTEAFF. CDR3 sequence (DNA): TGTGCCACCAGTGCCTCACAGGGCAACACTGAAGCTTTCTTT.

The CDR3 DNA follows: TGTGCCAGCAGCCCGGACAGGGACGTTAACGAGCAGTACTTC. Protein: CASSPDRDVNEQYF. The rearrangement links TRBV3-1 (or the pseudogene TRBV3-2) to TRBJ2-7; TRBD1 agrees at 8 bases. This CDR3 has 14 residues. V trimming: 4 bases; J trimming: 5 bases; junction bases outside the gene matches: 7. The germline CDR1 and CDR2 sequences are LGHDT and YNNKEL (reference sequence).

As to this clone: In the same sample, other DNA sequences code for this CDR3. This sequence joins TRBV27 and TRBJ1-3; possible D gene TRBD1, 5 bases. V gave up 5 bases and J gave up 1 base, with 9 bases separating them. Germline V gives CDR1 MNHEY, CDR2 SMNVEV (reference sequence). This CDR3 is built from 14 residues. CDR3 DNA sequence: TGTGCCAGCAGTCTAAAGGGGTCTGGAAACACCATATATTTT. Its protein product is CASSLKGSGNTIYF.

The chain combines TRBV4-3 with TRBJ2-5; 12 nucleotides match TRBD2. V lost 0 bases to trimming and J lost 5 bases; unmatched junction nucleotides: 4. The CDR3 length is 16 residues. Germline-derived CDR1 and CDR2 are LGHNA and YSLEER. The CDR3 is CASSQDVTSGRETQYF. CDR3 bases: TGCGCCAGCAGCCAAGATGTCACTAGCGGGAGGGAGACCCAGTACTTC.

The chain employs TRBV2 and TRBJ2-5, with TRBD2 matching 9 bases. CDR3 length: 15 amino acids. The germline gives CDR1 SNHLY, CDR2 FYNNEI. V shed 5 bases and J 4 bases; nucleotides not matched to a gene: 8. The CDR3, as DNA: TGTGCCAGCAGTTACGGGACTAGCATGGCAGAGACCCAGTACTTC. Protein sequence: CASSYGTSMAETQYF.

The chain employs TRBV24-1 and TRBJ2-7; TRBD1 aligns across 11 bases. V shed 5 bases, J shed 0 bases, and the junction held 5 bases outside the gene matches. Germline CDR1 reads KGHDR; CDR2 reads SFDVKD. The CDR3 extends over 16 amino acids. In nucleotides, the CDR3 is TGTGCCACCAGTGCACCCGGGACAGGGGGCTCCTACGAGCAGTACTTC. This gives the protein CATSAPGTGGSYEQYF.

CDR3 protein: CASSYSQSTDTQYF. CDR3 DNA sequence: TGTGCCAGCAGTTACTCTCAGAGCACAGATACGCAGTATTTT. This chain uses TRBV6-2 or TRBV6-3 with TRBJ2-3; no firm D call. The V end was cut by 0 bases, the J end by 0 bases, with 4 bases between. The CDR3 sequence is 14 residues long. The germline CDR1 and CDR2 sequences are MNHEY and SVGEGT.

There are a few counts of this clone. The chain links TRBV13 to TRBJ1-5; D possibly corresponds to TRBD1 (5 bases). Germline CDR1 PRHDT, CDR2 FYEKMQ (reference sequence). Deletions cut 0 bases from V and 5 bases from J, with 5 bases between. This CDR3 region has 13 residues. The DNA of the CDR3 is TGTGCCAGCAGCTTAGGACAGGATCAGCCCCAGCATTTT. This gives the protein CASSLGQDQPQHF.

The table lists this clone with a count of one. The chain couples TRBV5-1 to TRBJ1-3; D gene ambiguous. Germline V gives CDR1 SGHRS, CDR2 YFSETQ. V shed 4 bases and J shed 2 bases, with 13 bases lying between them. CDR3 size: 15 residues. The CDR3 DNA reads TGCGCCAGCAGCCTCTCCCCGGGGACTGGAAACACCATATATTTT. It encodes CASSLSPGTGNTIYF.

The chain uses TRBV29-1 and TRBJ2-1, with no clear D. Looked up from germline, CDR1 is SQVTM and CDR2 is ANQGSEA. V was clipped by 6 bases and J by 0 bases, with 9 bases between them. The CDR3 length is 13 residues. CDR3 DNA: TGCAGCGTGCAAATGAGCTCCTACAATGAGCAGTTCTTC. Protein: CSVQMSSYNEQFF.